This T cell receptor beta chain was recovered during a study of T cell responses to AZD1222 COVID-19 vaccine. In the study overall: It was second doses at about 4 or about 12 weeks that were pooled.

Trimming cost V 7 bases and J 5 bases, with 11 bases left between them. This CDR3 has 12 residues. CDR1 SNHLY and CDR2 FYNNEI come from the germline V gene. On this clone: Its antigen remains unknown.

Some clones are missing from TCRdb's copy, which holds only in-frame ones; the method was immunoSEQ multiplex PCR. The table records approximately 120,000 clones, roughly nine tenths of them present only once. Study-wide findings and caveats: Donors were largely white British and mainly female; clonal diversity was possibly underestimated. Only a handful of AZD1222 recipients, roughly 6 in all, had baseline seropositivity.

The sequences come from peripheral blood, collected on day 0 of AZD1222 vaccination. The clonotype comes from an adult in good health. The chain is built from TRBV2 and TRBJ1-2; no definite D call. CDR3 nucleotide sequence: TGTGCCAGCACGGGATTAGGGTATGGCTACACCTTC. It codes for CASTGLGYGYTF.